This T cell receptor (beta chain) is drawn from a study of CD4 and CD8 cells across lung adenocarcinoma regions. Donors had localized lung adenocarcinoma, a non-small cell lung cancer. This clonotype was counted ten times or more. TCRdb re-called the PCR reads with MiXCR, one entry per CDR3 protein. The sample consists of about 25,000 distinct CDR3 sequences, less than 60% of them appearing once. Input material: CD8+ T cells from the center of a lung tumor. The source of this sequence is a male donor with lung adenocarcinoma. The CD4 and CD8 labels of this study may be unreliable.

The CDR3 protein is CASTGTGTDTQYF. CDR3 DNA: TGTGCCAGCACTGGGACAGGGACAGATACGCAGTATTTT. The rearrangement joins TRBV6-1 to TRBJ2-3; 9 bases align to TRBD1. Germline V CDR1 and CDR2: MNHNS, SASEGT. With 7 bases clipped from V and 3 bases from J, the junction kept 2 bases outside the gene matches. CDR3 length equals 13 residues.